These 16 T cell receptor beta chains were all obtained from the same sample, sequenced in a study of CXCR3-negative and CXCR3-positive naive CD8 T cells. Via 5' RACE with UMI labels, TRB cDNA libraries were prepared. TCRdb re-called the 5' RACE reads, yielding one record per CDR3 amino acid sequence without DNA. Its listing shows tens of thousands of distinct CDR3 sequences. Sequencing was done on a sample of memory CD8+ T cells from blood. The receptor set was obtained from a human donor in good health. Some clones in this sample may be carry-over from other donors' samples.

By frequency, this clonotype registers medium-sized. The rearrangement joins TRBV4-1 to TRBJ2-2; with no DNA, the TCRdb D assignment of TRBD2 cannot be verified. This CDR3 contains 20 residues. Germline CDR1 reads MGHRA; CDR2 reads YSYEKL. CDR3 in amino acids: CASSQDDVREAGGLAGELFF.

The chain uses TRBV20-1 and TRBJ1-1. The V gene's germline CDR1 is DFQATT and CDR2 SNEGSKA (reference sequence). This CDR3 comprises 13 residues. The CDR3: CSASSRVETEAFF.

This chain uses TRBV11-2 with TRBJ2-2; the TCRdb call, TRBD1, lacks DNA for checking. CDR1 is SGHAT, CDR2 FQNNGV, per germline. The CDR3 is 12 residues long. The CDR3 spells CASGDGTGELFF.

The chain employs TRBV28 and TRBJ1-6; lacking DNA, the TRBD1 call made by TCRdb goes unchecked. The CDR3 runs to 13 residues. Germline CDR1 and CDR2: MDHEN and SYDVKM. CDR3 region: CASSWDTNSPLHF. Looking up the rest from reference TRBV28 and TRBJ1-6 gives the full variable domain: DVKVTQSSRYLVKRTGEKVFLECVQDMDHENMFWYRQDPGLGLRLIYFSYDVKMKEKGDIPEGYSVSREKKERFSLILESASTNQTSMYLCASSWDTNSPLHFGNGTRLTVT.

The chain is built from TRBV29-1 and TRBJ2-7; TCRdb picks TRBD1, but there is no DNA to check that call. This CDR3 contains 11 residues. Germline V lookup: CDR1 SQVTM, CDR2 ANQGSEA. The CDR3 spells CSGYRGYEQYF.

The chain couples TRBV7-8 to TRBJ2-1; TCRdb proposes TRBD1, but this gene call is untestable without DNA. This CDR3 is built from 14 residues. CDR1 SGHVS and CDR2 FQNEAQ come from the germline V gene. This CDR3 reads CASSLQGALNEQFF.

This chain joins TRBV7-6 and TRBJ2-7; TCRdb indicates TRBD1, and absent DNA this call remains unverified. This CDR3 has 15 amino acids. CDR1 and CDR2 from the germline V gene are SGHVS and FNYEAQ. CDR3: CASSLAQGFGYEQYF.

This rearrangement joins TRBV5-6 to TRBJ2-1; the TRBD1 assignment by TCRdb is unverifiable without DNA. The CDR3 is made up of 11 amino acids. From germline, CDR1 is SGHDT and CDR2 YYEEEE. The CDR3: CASSLGTAQFF.

CDR3 region: CASSLLAGEGTEAFF. The chain uses TRBV7-2 and TRBJ1-1. Germline V gene data show CDR1 as SGHTA and CDR2 as FQGNSA. The CDR3 extends over 15 amino acids.

The genes are TRBV7-9 and TRBJ1-4; no DNA is available, so the TRBD1 call from TCRdb remains unchecked. The germline gives CDR1 SEHNR, CDR2 FQNEAQ (reference sequence). The CDR3 runs to 14 residues. The CDR3 loop is CASSTTGTNEKLFF.

V gene TRBV7-8 combines with J gene TRBJ1-5. The CDR3 covers 15 residues. The germline gives CDR1 SGHVS, CDR2 FQNEAQ. The CDR3 loop reads CASSLYGESNQPQHF.

V and J are TRBV4-1 and TRBJ2-4; TCRdb designates TRBD1, a call that cannot be tested without DNA. Germline CDR1 MGHRA, CDR2 YSYEKL. The CDR3 length is 13 residues. This CDR3 is CASRPTGTNIQYF.

The genes are TRBV5-8 and TRBJ1-1. Germline values: CDR1 SGHTS, CDR2 YDEGEE. The CDR3 covers 11 residues. CDR3 protein: CASSLATEAFF.

The J gene is TRBJ2-2, the V gene TRBV20-1; with no DNA, the TCRdb D assignment of TRBD2 cannot be verified. From germline, CDR1 is DFQATT and CDR2 SNEGSKA (reference sequence). The CDR3 contains 16 residues. Here the CDR3 reads CSARELAGGLIGELFF.

The rearrangement joins TRBV7-9 to TRBJ2-7; TCRdb designates TRBD1, a call that cannot be tested without DNA. The CDR3 totals 15 residues. Germline assignment: CDR1 SEHNR and CDR2 FQNEAQ (reference sequence). The CDR3 spells CASSLGGADSYEQYF.

The rearrangement links TRBV12-3 or TRBV12-4 to TRBJ1-1; TCRdb names TRBD1, which stays unverified in the absence of DNA. The CDR3 runs 15 residues. The CDR3 protein is CASSPDRSGSHQAFF.